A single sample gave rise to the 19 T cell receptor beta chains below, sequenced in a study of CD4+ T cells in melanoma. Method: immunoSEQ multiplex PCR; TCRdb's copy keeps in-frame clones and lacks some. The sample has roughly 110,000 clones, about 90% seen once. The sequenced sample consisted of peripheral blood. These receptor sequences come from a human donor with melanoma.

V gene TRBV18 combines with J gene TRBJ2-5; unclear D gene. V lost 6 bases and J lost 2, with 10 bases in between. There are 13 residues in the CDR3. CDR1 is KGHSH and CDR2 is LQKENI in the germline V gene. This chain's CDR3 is CASSETYQETQYF. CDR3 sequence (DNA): TGTGCCAGCTCGGAGACTTATCAAGAGACCCAGTACTTC.

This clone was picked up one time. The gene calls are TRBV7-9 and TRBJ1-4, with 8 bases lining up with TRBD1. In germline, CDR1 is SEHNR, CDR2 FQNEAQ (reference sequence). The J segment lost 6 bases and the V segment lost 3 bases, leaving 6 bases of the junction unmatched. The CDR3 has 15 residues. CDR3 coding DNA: TGTGCCAGCAGCTTGGGACAGGCGCGTGATGAAAAACTGTTTTTT. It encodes CASSLGQARDEKLFF. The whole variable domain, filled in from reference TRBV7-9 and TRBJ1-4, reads DTGVSQNPRHKITKRGQNVTFRCDPISEHNRLYWYRQTLGQGPEFLTYFQNEAQLEKSRLLSDRFSAERPKGSFSTLEIQRTEQGDSAMYLCASSLGQARDEKLFFGSGTQLSVL.

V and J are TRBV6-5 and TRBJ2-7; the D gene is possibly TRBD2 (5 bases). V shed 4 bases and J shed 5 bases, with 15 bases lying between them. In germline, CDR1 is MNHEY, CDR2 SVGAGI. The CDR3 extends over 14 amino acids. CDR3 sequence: CASSLAYGIHEQYF. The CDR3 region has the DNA TGTGCCAGCAGTTTGGCGTACGGGATCCACGAGCAGTACTTC.

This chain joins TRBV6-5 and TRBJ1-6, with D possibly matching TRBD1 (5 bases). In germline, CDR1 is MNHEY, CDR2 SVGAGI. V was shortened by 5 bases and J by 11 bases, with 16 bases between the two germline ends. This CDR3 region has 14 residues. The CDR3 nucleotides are TGTGCCAGCAGTCGACGACGGGGGGAGGCACCCCTCCACTTT. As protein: CASSRRRGEAPLHF.

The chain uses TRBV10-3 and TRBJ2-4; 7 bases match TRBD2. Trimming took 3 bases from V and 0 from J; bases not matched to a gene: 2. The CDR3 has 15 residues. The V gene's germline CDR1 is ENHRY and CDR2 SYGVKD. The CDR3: CAISDGGVAKNIQYF. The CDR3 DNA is TGTGCCATCAGTGATGGGGGGGTAGCCAAAAACATTCAGTACTTC.

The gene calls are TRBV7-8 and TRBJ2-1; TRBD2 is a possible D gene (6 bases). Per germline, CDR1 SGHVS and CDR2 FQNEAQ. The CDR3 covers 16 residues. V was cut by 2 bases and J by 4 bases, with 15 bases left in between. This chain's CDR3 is CASSLRGGIGYNEQFF. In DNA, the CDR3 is TGTGCCAGCAGCTTACGAGGCGGGATCGGGTACAATGAGCAGTTCTTC.

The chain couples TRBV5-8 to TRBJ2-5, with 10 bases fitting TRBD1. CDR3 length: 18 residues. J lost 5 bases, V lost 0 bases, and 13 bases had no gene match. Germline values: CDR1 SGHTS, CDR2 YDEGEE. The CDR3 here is CASSLGETGTGEMETQYF. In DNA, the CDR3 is TGTGCCAGCAGCTTGGGCGAAACCGGGACAGGGGAGATGGAGACCCAGTACTTC. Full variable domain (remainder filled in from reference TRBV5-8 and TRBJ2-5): EAGVTQSPTHLIKTRGQQATLRCSPISGHTSVYWYQQALGLGLQFLLWYDEGEERNRGNFPPRFSGRQFPNYSSELNVNALELEDSALYLCASSLGETGTGEMETQYFGPGTRLLVL.

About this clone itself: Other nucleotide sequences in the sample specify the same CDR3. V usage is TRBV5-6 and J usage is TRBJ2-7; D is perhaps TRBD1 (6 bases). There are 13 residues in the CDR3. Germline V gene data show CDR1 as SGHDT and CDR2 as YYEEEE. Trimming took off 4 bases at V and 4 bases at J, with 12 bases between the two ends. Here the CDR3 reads CASSSTGRYEQYF. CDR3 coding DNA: TGTGCCAGCAGCAGTACAGGGCGATACGAGCAGTACTTC. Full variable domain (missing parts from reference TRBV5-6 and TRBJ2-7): DAGVTQSPTHLIKTRGQQVTLRCSPKSGHDTVSWYQQALGQGPQFIFQYYEEEERQRGNFPDRFSGHQFPNYSSELNVNALLLGDSALYLCASSSTGRYEQYFGPGTRLTVT.

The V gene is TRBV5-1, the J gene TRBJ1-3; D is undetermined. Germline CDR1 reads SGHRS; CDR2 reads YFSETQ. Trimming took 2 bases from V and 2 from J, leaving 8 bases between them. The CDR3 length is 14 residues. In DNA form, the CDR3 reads TGCGCCAGCAGCTTCGGGGAAACTGGAAACACCATATATTTT. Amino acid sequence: CASSFGETGNTIYF.

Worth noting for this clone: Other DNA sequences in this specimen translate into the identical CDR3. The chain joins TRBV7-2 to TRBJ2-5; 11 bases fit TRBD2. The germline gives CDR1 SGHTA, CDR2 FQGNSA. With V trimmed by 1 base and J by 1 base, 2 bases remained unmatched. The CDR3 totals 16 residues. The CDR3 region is CASSLGLAGSQETQYF. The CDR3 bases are TGTGCCAGCAGCTTAGGACTAGCGGGGAGCCAAGAGACCCAGTACTTC.

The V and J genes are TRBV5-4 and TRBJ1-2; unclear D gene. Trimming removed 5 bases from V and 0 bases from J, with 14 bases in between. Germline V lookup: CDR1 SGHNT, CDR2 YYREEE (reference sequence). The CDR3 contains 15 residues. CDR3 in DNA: TGTGCCAGCAGTCCTGCACCTCTAGCTAACTATGGCTACACCTTC. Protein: CASSPAPLANYGYTF.

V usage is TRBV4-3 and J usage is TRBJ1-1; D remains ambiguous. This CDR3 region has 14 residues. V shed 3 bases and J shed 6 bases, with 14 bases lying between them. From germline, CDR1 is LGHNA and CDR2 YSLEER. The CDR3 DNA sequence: TGCGCCAGCAGCCACCTGGGTACGACCGCTGAAGCTTTCTTT. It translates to CASSHLGTTAEAFF.

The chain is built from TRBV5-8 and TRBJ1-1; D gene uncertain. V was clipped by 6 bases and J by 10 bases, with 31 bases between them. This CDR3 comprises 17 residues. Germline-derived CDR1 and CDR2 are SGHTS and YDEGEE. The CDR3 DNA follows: TGTGCCAGCACTCAACTAAAATCGGCGGGAGTACTATCGGGAGCTTTCTTT. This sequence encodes CASTQLKSAGVLSGAFF.

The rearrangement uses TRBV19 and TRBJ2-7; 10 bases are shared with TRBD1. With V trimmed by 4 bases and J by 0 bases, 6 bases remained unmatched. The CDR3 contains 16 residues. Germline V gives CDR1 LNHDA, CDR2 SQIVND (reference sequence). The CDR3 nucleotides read TGTGCCAGTAGTAGCCTGGACAGGGGGTTCTCCTACGAGCAGTACTTC. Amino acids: CASSSLDRGFSYEQYF.

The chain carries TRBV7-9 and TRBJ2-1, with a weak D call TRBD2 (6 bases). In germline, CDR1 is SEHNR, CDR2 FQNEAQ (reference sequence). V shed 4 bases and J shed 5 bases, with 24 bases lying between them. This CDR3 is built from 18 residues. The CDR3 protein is CASSSPGLEGIFNNEQFF. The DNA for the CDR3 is TGTGCCAGCAGCTCTCCTGGATTGGAGGGGATCTTCAACAATGAGCAGTTCTTC.

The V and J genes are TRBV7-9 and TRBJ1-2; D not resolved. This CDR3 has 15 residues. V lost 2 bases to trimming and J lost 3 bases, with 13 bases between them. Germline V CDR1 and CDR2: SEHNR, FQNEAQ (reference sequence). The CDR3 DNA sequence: TGTGCCAGCAGCTTATTGTTGCGGGGAGACTATGGCTACACCTTC. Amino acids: CASSLLLRGDYGYTF.

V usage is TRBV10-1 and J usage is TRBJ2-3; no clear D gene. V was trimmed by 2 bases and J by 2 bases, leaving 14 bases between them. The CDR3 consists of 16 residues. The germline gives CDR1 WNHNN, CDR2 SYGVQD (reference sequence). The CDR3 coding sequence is TGCGCCAGCAGTGAGCGCTACCCATTCGTCACAGATACGCAGTATTTT. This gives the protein CASSERYPFVTDTQYF.

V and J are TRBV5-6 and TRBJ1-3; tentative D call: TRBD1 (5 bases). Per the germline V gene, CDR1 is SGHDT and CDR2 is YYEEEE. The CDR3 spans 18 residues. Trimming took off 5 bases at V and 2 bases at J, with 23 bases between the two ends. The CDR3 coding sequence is TGTGCCAGCAGTTTGTTGGCCAGGATTGGGACTGCTGGAAACACCATATATTTT. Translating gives CASSLLARIGTAGNTIYF.

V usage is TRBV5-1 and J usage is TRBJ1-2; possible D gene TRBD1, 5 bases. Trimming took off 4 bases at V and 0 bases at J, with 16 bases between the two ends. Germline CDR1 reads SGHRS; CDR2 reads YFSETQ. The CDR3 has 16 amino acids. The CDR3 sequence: CASSPRWRGPNYGYTF. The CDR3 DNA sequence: TGCGCCAGCAGCCCACGGTGGAGGGGACCTAACTATGGCTACACCTTC.